The rows below give T cell receptor beta chains drawn from one sample of a study of blood T cell dynamics during melanoma immunotherapy. Clones were read by immunoSEQ multiplex PCR, and TCRdb kept only the in-frame ones, dropping some. The sample records around 12,000 clones, 70% to 85% being singletons. The source was blood, collected from a patient treated with checkpoint blockade. These receptors all come from a human donor with melanoma. Both conserved end residues are part of each CDR3. D genes are given only for firm matches. Some rows have no size entry. The others give once, few or many, or a class for an expanded clone.

NA	TRBV6-5	NA	TRBJ1-1	CASSYGPTGANTEAFF	TGTGCCAGCAGTTACGGGCCGACAGGTGCGAACACTGAAGCTTTCTTT
NA	TRBV29-1	NA	TRBJ2-5	CSVVGIETQYF	TGCAGCGTTGTCGGGATAGAGACCCAGTACTTC
once	TRBV27	NA	TRBJ2-3	CASRARQFSTDTQYF	TGTGCCAGCCGAGCCCGGCAGTTTAGCACAGATACGCAGTATTTT
few	TRBV16	NA	TRBJ1-1	CASSAYGRGNTEAFF	TGTGCCAGCAGCGCTTATGGCAGGGGGAACACTGAAGCTTTCTTT
few	TRBV12-5	NA	TRBJ1-2	CASGRWGNYGYTF	TGTGCTAGTGGTCGTTGGGGGAACTATGGCTACACCTTC
NA	TRBV14	NA	TRBJ2-4	CASSQGEAKNIQYF	TGTGCCAGCAGCCAAGGGGAGGCCAAAAACATTCAGTACTTC
NA	TRBV6-1	NA	TRBJ2-7	CASSESWGPLSYEQYF	TGTGCCAGCAGTGAGTCATGGGGCCCACTCTCCTACGAGCAGTACTTC
NA	TRBV4-3	NA	TRBJ1-1	CASSQDGAGRNTEAFF	TGCGCCAGCAGCCAAGATGGGGCGGGGCGGAACACTGAAGCTTTCTTT
NA	TRBV6-6	NA	TRBJ1-1	CASSSGVYEAFF	TGTGCCAGCAGTTCGGGAGTTTATGAAGCTTTCTTT
NA	TRBV5-4	TRBD1	TRBJ1-1	CASSRDRVGVRTEAFF	TGTGCCAGCAGCAGAGACAGGGTGGGGGTTAGGACTGAAGCTTTCTTT
NA	TRBV28	TRBD2	TRBJ2-7	CASSQGLAGISSYEQYF	TGTGCCAGCAGCCAGGGACTAGCGGGAATCAGCTCCTACGAGCAGTACTTC
NA	TRBV19	NA	TRBJ2-1	CASSIGGQTVYNEQFF	TGTGCCAGTAGTATAGGGGGGCAGACCGTGTACAATGAGCAGTTCTTC
few	TRBV7-8	TRBD1	TRBJ1-1	CASSSTRQGTEAFF	TGTGCCAGCAGCTCCACTAGACAGGGGACTGAAGCTTTCTTT
few	TRBV11-2	TRBD2	TRBJ2-7	CASGGESSYEQYF	TGTGCCAGCGGGGGGGAGAGCTCCTACGAGCAGTACTTC
NA	TRBV11-3	NA	TRBJ2-7	CASSLDPTGSYEQYF	TGTGCCAGCAGCTTAGATCCAACAGGGTCCTACGAGCAGTACTTC